Below, 14 T cell receptor beta chains from the same sample are listed, as sequenced in a study of response to subunit inactivated influenza vaccine. In TCRdb, the RT-PCR reads were re-called with MiXCR into one record per CDR3 protein. Among hundreds of thousands of distinct CDR3 sequences, approximately 17% were seen once, and the ten largest hold less than 4%. This specimen was CD4+ T cells sorted from PBMCs, taken around 25 months after vaccination. Source of these receptors: a man aged 45 to 70 who received an inactivated influenza vaccine.

The genes are TRBV6-5 and TRBJ2-7; 9 positions match TRBD2. Germline V gene data show CDR1 as MNHEY and CDR2 as SVGAGI. V gave up 5 bases and J gave up 8 bases; unmatched junction bases: 4. The CDR3 runs 12 residues. CDR3 sequence reads: CASSQTSGKQYF. The CDR3 bases are TGTGCCAGCAGTCAGACTAGCGGAAAGCAGTACTTC.

The chain uses TRBV4-3 and TRBJ2-2, with no clear D. CDR1 and CDR2 (germline): LGHNA, YSLEER. This CDR3 region has 15 residues. V gave up 4 bases and J gave up 0 bases, with 9 bases separating them. CDR3 sequence: CASSPELANTGELFF. The CDR3 DNA is TGCGCCAGCAGCCCAGAGCTTGCGAACACCGGGGAGCTGTTTTTT.

The chain employs TRBV15 and TRBJ2-3, with D possibly being TRBD1 or TRBD2 (5 bases each). This CDR3 has 16 residues. CDR1 and CDR2 from the germline V gene are LNHNV and YYDKDF (reference sequence). V lost 3 bases to trimming and J lost 4 bases, with 17 bases between them. CDR3 sequence reads: CATSRGVSGAADTQYF. The CDR3 DNA sequence: TGTGCCACCAGCAGGGGGGTATCAGGCGCGGCAGATACGCAGTATTTT. The variable domain in full, with the rest retrieved from reference TRBV15 and TRBJ2-3, is DAMVIQNPRYQVTQFGKPVTLSCSQTLNHNVMYWYQQKSSQAPKLLFHYYDKDFNNEADTPDNFQSRRPNTSFCFLDIRSPGLGDTAMYLCATSRGVSGAADTQYFGPGTRLTVL.

In this sample, this clonotype turned up a few times. This chain joins TRBV29-1 and TRBJ2-5; tentative D call: TRBD1 (6 bases). There are 14 residues in the CDR3. The germline V gene encodes CDR1 SQVTM and CDR2 ANQGSEA. Trimming stripped 5 bases from V and 4 bases from J, with 17 bases between. CDR3 sequence (DNA): TGCAGCGTTACTCAGGGGCCAGCAGGAGAGACCCAGTACTTC. It translates to CSVTQGPAGETQYF. Full variable domain (outside the CDR3, taken from reference TRBV29-1 and TRBJ2-5): SAVISQKPSRDICQRGTSLTIQCQVDSQVTMMFWYRQQPGQSLTLIATANQGSEATYESGFVIDKFPISRPNLTFSTLTVSNMSPEDSSIYLCSVTQGPAGETQYFGPGTRLLVL.

Notes on this clonotype: Given the absence of the conserved phenylalanine or tryptophan at the CDR3 end, a read error is likely. The chain joins TRBV7-9 to TRBJ2-5; D gene unclear. Trimming pared 3 bases from V and 6 bases from J, leaving 14 bases between. CDR1 is SEHNR and CDR2 is FQNEAQ in the germline V gene (reference sequence). CDR3 length equals 14 residues. The CDR3 region is CASSLERTAKTQYS. CDR3 nucleotide sequence: TGTGCCAGCAGCTTGGAACGGACGGCAAAGACCCAGTACTCC.

The table lists this clonotype with a few counts. The chain couples TRBV4-1 to TRBJ2-3; D unclear. V was trimmed by 0 bases and J by 8 bases, leaving 15 bases between them. The CDR3 totals 15 residues. Germline loops: CDR1 MGHRA, CDR2 YSYEKL. DNA of the CDR3: TGCGCCAGCAGCCAAGAACGGTTGTCGGATCTTACGCAGTATTTT. Amino acids: CASSQERLSDLTQYF.

The rearrangement joins TRBV28 to TRBJ2-1; TRBD2 is a possible D gene (5 bases). Germline loops: CDR1 MDHEN, CDR2 SYDVKM. Trimming removed 6 bases at V and 3 bases at J, with 12 bases between. This CDR3 spans 14 amino acids. The CDR3 nucleotides are TGTGCCAGCAGCCTACCCGGGGACTACAATGAGCAGTTCTTC. Its translation is CASSLPGDYNEQFF.

The rearrangement joins TRBV18 to TRBJ1-4; D is possibly TRBD1 (5 bases). CDR1 and CDR2 (germline): KGHSH, LQKENI. The CDR3 loop spans 14 amino acids. V was clipped by 3 bases and J by 13 bases, with 18 bases between them. CDR3 bases: TGTGCCAGCTCACCGACAGCCGGGGATGATAGACTGTTTTTT. Amino acid sequence: CASSPTAGDDRLFF.

This clonotype was observed a few times. The rearrangement uses TRBV11-2 and TRBJ2-5, with D hard to call. This CDR3 is 14 amino acids long. Trimming took off 4 bases at V and 1 base at J, with 10 bases between the two ends. CDR1 is SGHAT, CDR2 FQNNGV, per germline. The CDR3 DNA sequence: TGTGCCAGCAGCTCAATGGTCTTCCAAGAGACCCAGTACTTC. It codes for CASSSMVFQETQYF.

This clonotype showed up just a few times. The chain employs TRBV6-1 and TRBJ1-6, with unresolved D. CDR3 length: 14 residues. CDR1 is MNHNS, CDR2 SASEGT, per germline. V was shortened by 7 bases and J by 12 bases, with 19 bases between the two germline ends. CDR3 DNA: TGTGCCAGCACCCAGTATCCGTCCTCCAGACCCCTCCACTTT. It is translated as CASTQYPSSRPLHF.

This sequence joins TRBV2 and TRBJ2-3, with 10 nucleotides matching TRBD2. The germline V gene encodes CDR1 SNHLY and CDR2 FYNNEI. Trimming took 3 bases from V and 7 from J; bases not matched to a gene: 10. The CDR3 is 16 amino acids. The CDR3 loop is CASSDNRLAGAHTQYF. The CDR3 bases are TGTGCCAGCAGTGATAATCGTCTAGCGGGAGCGCATACGCAGTATTTT.

The chain has TRBV5-1 and TRBJ2-3; the D gene is possibly TRBD1 (5 bases). CDR1 is SGHRS and CDR2 is YFSETQ in the germline V gene. This CDR3 is 15 amino acids long. The V and J ends lost 0 bases and 2 bases respectively, with 10 bases between them. CDR3 protein: CASSLAGRHTDTQYF. For the CDR3, the DNA is TGCGCCAGCAGCTTGGCAGGGCGGCACACAGATACGCAGTATTTT.

This clonotype has more than one count but fewer than ten. V and J are TRBV12-3 or TRBV12-4 and TRBJ1-1; D unclear. V lost 5 bases to trimming and J lost 3 bases, with 7 bases between them. The CDR3 totals 12 residues. The CDR3 here is CASSQTYTEAFF. The CDR3 nucleotides read TGTGCCAGCAGTCAGACGTACACTGAAGCTTTCTTT.

This clonotype appeared a few times. The V gene is TRBV11-2, the J gene TRBJ1-1, with D maybe TRBD1 (5 bases). Trimming removed 5 bases at V and 4 bases at J, with 14 bases between. The CDR3 consists of 14 residues. Per the germline V gene, CDR1 is SGHAT and CDR2 is FQNNGV. The CDR3 loop reads CASSASTGGTEAFF. DNA for the CDR3: TGTGCCAGCAGCGCATCGACGGGGGGCACTGAAGCTTTCTTT.